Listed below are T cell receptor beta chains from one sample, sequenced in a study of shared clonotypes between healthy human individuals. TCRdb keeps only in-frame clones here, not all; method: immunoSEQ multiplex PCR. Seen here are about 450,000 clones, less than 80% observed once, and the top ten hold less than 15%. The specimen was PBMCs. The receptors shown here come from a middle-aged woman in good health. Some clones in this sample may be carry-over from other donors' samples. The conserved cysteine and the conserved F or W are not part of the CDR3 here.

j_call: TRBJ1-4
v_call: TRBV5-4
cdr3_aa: ASSYSQNEKLF

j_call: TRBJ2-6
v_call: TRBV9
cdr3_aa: ASSDVSGANVLT

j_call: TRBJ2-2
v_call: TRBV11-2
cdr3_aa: ASSLGASGELF

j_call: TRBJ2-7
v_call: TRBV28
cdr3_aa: ASSPGDSSSYEQY

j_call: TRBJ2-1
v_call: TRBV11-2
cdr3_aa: ASSFGRQNYNEQF

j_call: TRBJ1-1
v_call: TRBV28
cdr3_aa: ASSLGQPEAF

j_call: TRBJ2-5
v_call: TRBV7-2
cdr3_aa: ASSLARGVETQY

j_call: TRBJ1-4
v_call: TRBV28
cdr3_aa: ASRTNEKLF

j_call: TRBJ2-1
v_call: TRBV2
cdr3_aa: ASRLGYNEQF

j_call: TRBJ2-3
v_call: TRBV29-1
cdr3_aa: SVETGNGDTQY

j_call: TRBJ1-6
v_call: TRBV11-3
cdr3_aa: ASSLTGTDSPLH

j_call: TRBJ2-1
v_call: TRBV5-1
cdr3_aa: ASSSTGDYNEQF

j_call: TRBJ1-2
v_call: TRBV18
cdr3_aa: ASSPSEGANYGYT

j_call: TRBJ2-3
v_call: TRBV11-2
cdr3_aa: ASRFEGLTDTQY

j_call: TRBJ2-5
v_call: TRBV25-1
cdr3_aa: ASSKGQGTGWIGQY

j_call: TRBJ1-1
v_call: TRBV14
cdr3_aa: ASSRTLTVMNTEAF

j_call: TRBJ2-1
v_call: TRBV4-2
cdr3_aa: ASSARLAGGPRNEQF

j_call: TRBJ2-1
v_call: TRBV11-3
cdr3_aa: ASSLSMGEQF

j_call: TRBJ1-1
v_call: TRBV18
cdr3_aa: ASSLDSVGNTEAF

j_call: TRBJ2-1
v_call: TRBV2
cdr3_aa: ASRRGLAGGPDEQF

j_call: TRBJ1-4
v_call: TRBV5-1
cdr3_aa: ASSFDQDEKLF

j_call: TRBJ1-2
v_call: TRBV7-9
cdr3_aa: ASSLYRDKLYGYT

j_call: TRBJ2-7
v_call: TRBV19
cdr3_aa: ASSTGRGSYEQY

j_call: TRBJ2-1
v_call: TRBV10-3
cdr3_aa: AISESLAGVGVQF

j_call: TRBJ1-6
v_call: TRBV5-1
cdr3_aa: ASSLRDSNSPLH

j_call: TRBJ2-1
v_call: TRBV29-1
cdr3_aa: SASLTSGIGSNNEQF

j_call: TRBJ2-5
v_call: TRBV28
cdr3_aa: ASSFPQRGGQETQY

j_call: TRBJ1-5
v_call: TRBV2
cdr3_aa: ASSEDRVPQPQH

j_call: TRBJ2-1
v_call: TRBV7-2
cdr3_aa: ASSIGGNSYNEQF

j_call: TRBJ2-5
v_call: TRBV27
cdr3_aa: ASSSQTGHFQETQY

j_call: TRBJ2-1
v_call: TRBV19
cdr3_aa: ASSIGWTLNEQF

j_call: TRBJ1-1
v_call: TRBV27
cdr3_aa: ASSSRERDTEAF

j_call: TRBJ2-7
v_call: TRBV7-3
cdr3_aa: ASSQRAGLAGVEQY

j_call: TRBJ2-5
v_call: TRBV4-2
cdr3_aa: ASSQDIGQGGETQY

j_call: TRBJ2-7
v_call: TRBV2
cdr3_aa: ASSATVSSYEQY

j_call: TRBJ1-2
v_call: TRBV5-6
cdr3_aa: ASSPGRGGYT

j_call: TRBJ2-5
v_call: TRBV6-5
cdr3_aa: ASSYTVSETQY

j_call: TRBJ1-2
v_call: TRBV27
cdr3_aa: ASSLGQAYGYT

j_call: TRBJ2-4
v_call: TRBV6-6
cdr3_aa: ASSYAGIRDIQY

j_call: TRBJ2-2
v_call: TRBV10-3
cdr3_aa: ATKGTVNTGELF

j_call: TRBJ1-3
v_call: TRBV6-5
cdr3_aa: ASSEAGSGNTIY

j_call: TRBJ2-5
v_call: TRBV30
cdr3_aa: AWSEGAQETQY

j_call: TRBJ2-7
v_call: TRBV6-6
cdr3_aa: ASSPSGGVYEQY

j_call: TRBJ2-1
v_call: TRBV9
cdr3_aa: ASSVAPAYNEQF

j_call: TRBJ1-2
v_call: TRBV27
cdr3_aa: ASSLTRSGGRYGYT

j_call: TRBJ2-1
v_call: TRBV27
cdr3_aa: ASSLSPRTGTNEQF

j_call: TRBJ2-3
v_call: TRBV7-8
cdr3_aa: ASSSPLAWDTQY

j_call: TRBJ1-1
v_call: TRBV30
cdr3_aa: AWSVQENTEAF

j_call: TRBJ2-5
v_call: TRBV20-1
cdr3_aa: SARDGETQY

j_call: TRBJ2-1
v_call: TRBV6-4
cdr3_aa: ASSTSGSGNEQF

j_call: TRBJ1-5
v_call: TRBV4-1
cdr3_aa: ASSQSHHPGSNQPQH

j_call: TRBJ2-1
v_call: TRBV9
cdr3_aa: ASSVEPGVEQF

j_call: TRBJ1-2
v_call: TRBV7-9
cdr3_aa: ASSFVSNYGYT

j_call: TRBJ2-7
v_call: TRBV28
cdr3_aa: ASSLDPHTYEQY

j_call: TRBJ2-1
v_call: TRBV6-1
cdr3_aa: ASSEASGRAHNEQF

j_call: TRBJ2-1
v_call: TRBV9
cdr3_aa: ASGRDSYNEQF

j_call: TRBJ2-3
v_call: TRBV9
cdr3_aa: ASSETGGPPTDTQY

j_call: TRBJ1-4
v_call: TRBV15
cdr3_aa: ATSPRSPAQKLF

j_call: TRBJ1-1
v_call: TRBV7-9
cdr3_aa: ASSLVQVNTEAF

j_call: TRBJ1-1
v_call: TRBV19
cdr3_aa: ASSTGEPHTEAF